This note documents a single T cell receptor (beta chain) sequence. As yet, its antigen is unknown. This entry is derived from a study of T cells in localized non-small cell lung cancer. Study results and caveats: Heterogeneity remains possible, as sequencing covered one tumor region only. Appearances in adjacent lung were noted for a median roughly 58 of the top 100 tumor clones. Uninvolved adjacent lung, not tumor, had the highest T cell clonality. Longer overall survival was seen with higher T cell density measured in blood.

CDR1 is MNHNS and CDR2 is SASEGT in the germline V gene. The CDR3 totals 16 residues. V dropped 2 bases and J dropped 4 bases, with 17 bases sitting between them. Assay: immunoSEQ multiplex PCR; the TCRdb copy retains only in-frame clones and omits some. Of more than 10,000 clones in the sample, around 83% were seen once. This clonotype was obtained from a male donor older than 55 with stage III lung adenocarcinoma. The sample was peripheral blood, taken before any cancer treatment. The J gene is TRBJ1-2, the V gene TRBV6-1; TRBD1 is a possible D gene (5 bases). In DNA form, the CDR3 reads TGTGCCAGCAGTGAAAGGTTTCGGGCAGGGAGCTATGGCTACACCTTC. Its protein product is CASSERFRAGSYGYTF.